The text below deals with one TCR beta chain. No antigen is known for it. Germline-derived CDR1 and CDR2 are SQVTM and ANQGSEA. The CDR3 has 12 residues. CD45RO-CCR7+CD27+CD95- characterized naive CD8+ T cells. This specimen comes from a study of CXCR3-negative and CXCR3-positive naive CD8 T cells. Study outcomes and limitations: Hydrophobicity of TRB CDR3s was greater in CXCR3-positive naive cells than in CXCR3-negative naive cells. Naive CXCR3-negative and CXCR3-positive cells had similar TRBV-TRBJ usage; memory differed. Memory CD8+ cells had much lower diversity, and both naive subsets had comparably high diversity. Surface CD5 was comparable between naive subsets; TCR strength was inferred from TRB CDR3 properties.

The study made its TRB cDNA libraries by 5' RACE, adding UMI labels. TCRdb reworked the 5' RACE reads into one entry per CDR3 protein, no DNA. Its table lists some 110,000 distinct CDR3 sequences. The J gene is TRBJ2-7, the V gene TRBV29-1; TCRdb's D gene call, TRBD1, goes unchecked for lack of DNA. The sequence derives from a human donor in good health. Some clones in this sample may be carry-over from other donors' samples. Sequenced sample: naive CXCR3+ CD8+ T cells from blood. The subset here: CD45RO-CCR7+CD27+CD95- naive CD8+ T cells expressing CXCR3 (TNR3+). The CDR3 loop is CGGGGGLYEQYF.